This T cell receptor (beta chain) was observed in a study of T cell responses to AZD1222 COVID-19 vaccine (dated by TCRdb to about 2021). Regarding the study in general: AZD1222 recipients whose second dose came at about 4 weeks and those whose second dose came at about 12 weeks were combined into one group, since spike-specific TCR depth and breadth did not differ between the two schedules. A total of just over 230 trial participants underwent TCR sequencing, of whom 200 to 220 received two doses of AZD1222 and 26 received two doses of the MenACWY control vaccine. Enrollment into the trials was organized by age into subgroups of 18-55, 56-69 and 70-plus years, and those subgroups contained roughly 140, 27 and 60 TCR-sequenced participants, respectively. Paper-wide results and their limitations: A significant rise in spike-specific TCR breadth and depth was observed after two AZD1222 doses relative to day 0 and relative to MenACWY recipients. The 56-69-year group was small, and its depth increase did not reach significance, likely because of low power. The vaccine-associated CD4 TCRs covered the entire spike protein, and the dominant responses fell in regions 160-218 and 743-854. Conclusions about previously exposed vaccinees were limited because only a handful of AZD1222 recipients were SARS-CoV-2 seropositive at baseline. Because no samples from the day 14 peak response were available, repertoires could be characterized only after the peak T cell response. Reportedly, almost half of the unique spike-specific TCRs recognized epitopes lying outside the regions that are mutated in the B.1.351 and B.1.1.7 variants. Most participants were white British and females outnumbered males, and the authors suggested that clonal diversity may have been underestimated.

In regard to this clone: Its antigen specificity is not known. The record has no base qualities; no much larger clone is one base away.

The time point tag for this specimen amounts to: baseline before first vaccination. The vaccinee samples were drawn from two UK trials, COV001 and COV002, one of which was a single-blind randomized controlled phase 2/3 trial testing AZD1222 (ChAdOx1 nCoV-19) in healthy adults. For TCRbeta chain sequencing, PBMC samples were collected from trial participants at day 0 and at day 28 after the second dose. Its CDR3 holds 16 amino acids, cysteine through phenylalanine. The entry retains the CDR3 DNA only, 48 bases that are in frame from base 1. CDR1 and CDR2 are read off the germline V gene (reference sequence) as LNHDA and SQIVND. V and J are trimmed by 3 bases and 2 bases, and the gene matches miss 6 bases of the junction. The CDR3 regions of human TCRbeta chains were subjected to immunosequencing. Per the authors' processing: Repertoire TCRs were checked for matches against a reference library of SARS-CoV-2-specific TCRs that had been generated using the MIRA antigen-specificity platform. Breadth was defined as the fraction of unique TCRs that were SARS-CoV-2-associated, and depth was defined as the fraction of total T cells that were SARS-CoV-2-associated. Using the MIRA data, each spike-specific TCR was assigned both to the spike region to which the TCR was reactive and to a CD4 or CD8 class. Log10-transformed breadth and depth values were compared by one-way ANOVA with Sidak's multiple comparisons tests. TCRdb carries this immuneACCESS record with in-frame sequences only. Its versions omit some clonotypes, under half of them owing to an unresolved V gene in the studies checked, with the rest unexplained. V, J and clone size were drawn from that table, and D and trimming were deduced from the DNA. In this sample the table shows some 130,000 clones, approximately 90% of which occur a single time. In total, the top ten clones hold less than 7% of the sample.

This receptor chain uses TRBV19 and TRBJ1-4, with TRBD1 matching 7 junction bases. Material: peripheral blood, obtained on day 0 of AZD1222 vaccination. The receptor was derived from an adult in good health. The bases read TGTGCCAGTAGTATGAAGGGACAGCTGACTAATGAAAAACTGTTTTTT. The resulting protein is CASSMKGQLTNEKLFF.